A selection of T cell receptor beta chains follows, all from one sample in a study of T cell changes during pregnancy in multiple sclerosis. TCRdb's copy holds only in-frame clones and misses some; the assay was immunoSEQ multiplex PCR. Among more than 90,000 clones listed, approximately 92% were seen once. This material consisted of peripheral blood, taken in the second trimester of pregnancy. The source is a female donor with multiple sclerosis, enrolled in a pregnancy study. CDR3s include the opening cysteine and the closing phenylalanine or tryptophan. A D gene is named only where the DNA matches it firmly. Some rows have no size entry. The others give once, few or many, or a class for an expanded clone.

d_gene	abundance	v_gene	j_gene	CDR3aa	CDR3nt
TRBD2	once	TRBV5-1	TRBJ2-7	CASSSGLAGFYEQYF	TGCGCCAGCAGCTCCGGACTAGCGGGGTTCTACGAGCAGTACTTC
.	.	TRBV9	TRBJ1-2	CASSAYNYGYTF	TGTGCCAGCAGCGCCTATAACTATGGCTACACCTTC
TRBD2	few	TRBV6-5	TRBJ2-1	CASSASGGYNEQFF	TGTGCCAGCAGTGCCTCGGGAGGCTACAATGAGCAGTTCTTC
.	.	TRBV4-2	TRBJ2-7	CASSQDPSDRRREQYF	TGTGCCAGCAGCCAAGACCCCTCGGACAGACGGCGGGAGCAGTACTTC
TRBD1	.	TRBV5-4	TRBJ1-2	CASSSQGLNYGYTF	TGTGCCAGCAGCTCACAGGGGCTTAACTATGGCTACACCTTC
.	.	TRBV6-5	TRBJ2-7	CASSYQRLGAYEQYF	TGTGCCAGCAGTTACCAGAGACTAGGCGCCTACGAGCAGTACTTC
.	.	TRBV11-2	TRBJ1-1	CASSLRMNTEAFF	TGTGCCAGCAGCCTCAGGATGAACACTGAAGCTTTCTTT
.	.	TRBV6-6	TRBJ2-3	CASSKIGTDTQYF	TGTGCCAGCAGTAAAATAGGCACAGATACGCAGTATTTT
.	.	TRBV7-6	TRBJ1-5	CASSSGADQPQHF	TGTGCCAGCAGTTCAGGGGCTGATCAGCCCCAGCATTTT
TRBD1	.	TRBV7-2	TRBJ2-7	CASSPVTQGAPEQYF	TGTGCCAGCAGCCCAGTAACACAGGGGGCCCCTGAGCAGTACTTC
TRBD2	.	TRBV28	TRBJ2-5	CASSLGGLASQETQYF	TGTGCCAGCAGTTTAGGGGGACTAGCGTCTCAAGAGACCCAGTACTTC
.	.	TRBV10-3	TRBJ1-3	CAIGVHSGNTIYF	TGTGCCATAGGGGTCCACTCTGGAAACACCATATATTTT
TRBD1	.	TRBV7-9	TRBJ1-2	CASSLGGQAEGYTF	TGTGCCAGCAGCTTAGGGGGACAGGCAGAGGGCTACACCTTC
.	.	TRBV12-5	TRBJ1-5	CASGRTRAGNQPQHF	TGTGCTAGTGGTAGGACCCGGGCGGGAAATCAGCCCCAGCATTTT
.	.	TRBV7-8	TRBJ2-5	CASSDRRPANLETQYF	TGTGCCAGCAGCGATCGGCGGCCCGCTAATTTGGAGACCCAGTACTTC
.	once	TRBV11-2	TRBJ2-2	CASSPRAGADGELFF	TGTGCCAGCAGCCCTCGGGCGGGGGCGGACGGGGAGCTGTTTTTT
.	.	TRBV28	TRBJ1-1	CASSLGGHLNTEAFF	TGTGCCAGCAGTTTGGGTGGACACCTGAACACTGAAGCTTTCTTT
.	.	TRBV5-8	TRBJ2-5	CAGSLGAGTEETQYF	TGTGCCGGCAGCTTGGGGGCGGGGACTGAAGAGACCCAGTACTTC
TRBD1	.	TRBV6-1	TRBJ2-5	CASSPGQGVQETQYF	TGTGCCAGCAGCCCGGGACAGGGCGTTCAAGAGACCCAGTACTTC
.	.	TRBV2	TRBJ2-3	CASSGRTGVTQYF	TGTGCCAGCAGTGGTCGAACGGGAGTTACGCAGTATTTT
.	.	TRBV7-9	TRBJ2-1	CASSFVLGTRRNEQFF	TGTGCCAGCAGCTTTGTGCTGGGGACAAGACGCAATGAGCAGTTCTTC
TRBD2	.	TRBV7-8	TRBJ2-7	CASSFPPSGSYEQYF	TGTGCCAGCAGCTTCCCGCCTAGCGGGAGTTACGAGCAGTACTTC
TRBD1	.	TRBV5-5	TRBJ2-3	CASSSGTGEDTQYF	TGTGCCAGCAGCTCCGGGACAGGGGAAGATACGCAGTATTTT
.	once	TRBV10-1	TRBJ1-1	CASRSRILTETGNTEAFF	TGCGCCAGCCGGTCCCGGATCTTAACTGAGACAGGGAACACTGAAGCTTTCTTT
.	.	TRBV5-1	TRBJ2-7	CASSVDGISYEQYF	TGCGCCAGCAGCGTGGACGGGATCTCCTACGAGCAGTACTTC
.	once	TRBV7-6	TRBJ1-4	CASRDRYNEKLFF	TGTGCCAGCAGGGACAGATATAATGAAAAACTGTTTTTT
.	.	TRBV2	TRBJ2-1	CASSVLDYSVHEQFF	TGTGCCAGCAGTGTTTTGGACTACAGTGTCCATGAGCAGTTCTTC
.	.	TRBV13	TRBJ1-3	CASSLTLTSGNTIYF	TGTGCCAGCAGCCTCACCCTAACCTCTGGAAACACCATATATTTT
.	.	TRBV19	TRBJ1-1	CASHRPGGFGTEAFF	TGTGCCAGTCACCGACCGGGGGGCTTTGGAACTGAAGCTTTCTTT
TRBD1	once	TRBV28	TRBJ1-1	CASTATGLGPGTEAFF	TGTGCCAGCACCGCGACAGGGCTCGGGCCAGGAACTGAAGCTTTCTTT
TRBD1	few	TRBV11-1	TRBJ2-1	CASSRTGVVNEQFF	TGTGCCAGCAGCCGTACAGGGGTGGTTAATGAGCAGTTCTTC
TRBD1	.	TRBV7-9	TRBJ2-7	CASSVTGATSSYEQYF	TGTGCCAGCAGCGTCACAGGGGCCACGAGCTCCTACGAGCAGTACTTC
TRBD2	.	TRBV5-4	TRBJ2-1	CASSEGAGALYNEQFF	TGTGCCAGCAGTGAGGGAGCGGGAGCACTTTACAATGAGCAGTTCTTC
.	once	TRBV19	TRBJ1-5	CASSAWSDNQPQHF	TGTGCCAGTAGTGCTTGGAGTGACAATCAGCCCCAGCATTTT
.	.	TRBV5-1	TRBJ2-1	CASSLVGRGDFNEQFF	TGCGCCAGCAGCTTGGTCGGGAGAGGAGATTTCAATGAGCAGTTCTTC